Below are 24 T cell receptor beta chains sequenced from a single sample in a study of T-cell reconstitution after alpha-beta-depleted transplantation in children. Overall study findings and caveats: One year after transplant, T-cell counts and diversity came mostly from newly produced T cells.

The antigens these receptors bind are not known. Unique molecular identifiers tagged the TCRbeta library. From the PCR reads, TCRdb called clonotypes with MiXCR, one entry per CDR3 protein. Here the sample spans 330,000 or so distinct CDR3 sequences, just over 7.5% being singletons. Material: peripheral blood, obtained 360 days after TCRalphabeta/CD19-depleted stem cell transplant. Receptors originate from a female patient younger than 10 who had a stem cell transplant for Fanconi anemia, so the T cells may come from the graft donor.

CDR3 in amino acids: CASSYGGANTGELFF. The CDR3 nucleotides are TGCGCCAGCAGTTACGGGGGGGCGAACACCGGGGAGCTGTTTTTT. This chain links TRBV5-1 with TRBJ2-2; the match to TRBD2 covers 8 bases. This CDR3 has 15 residues. The junction had 3 bases not matched to a gene; V was cut back by 5 bases and J by 0 bases. The germline CDR1 and CDR2 sequences are SGHRS and YFSETQ. Using reference TRBV5-1 and TRBJ2-2 for the parts outside the CDR3, the full variable domain is KAGVTQTPRYLIKTRGQQVTLSCSPISGHRSVSWYQQTPGQGLQFLFEYFSETQRNKGNFPGRFSGRQFSNSRSEMNVSTLELGDSALYLCASSYGGANTGELFFGEGSRLTVL.

This clonotype was detected many times. The J gene is TRBJ2-4, the V gene TRBV29-1; D may be TRBD2 (6 bases). There are 13 residues in the CDR3. CDR1 is SQVTM, CDR2 ANQGSEA, per germline. The V and J ends lost 3 bases and 8 bases respectively, with 14 bases between them. CDR3 region: CSVEGGDADIQYF. CDR3 DNA: TGCAGCGTTGAGGGGGGTGACGCGGACATTCAGTACTTC.

This clonotype was recorded many times. V usage is TRBV5-1 and J usage is TRBJ1-3; maybe TRBD1 (6 bases). This CDR3 region has 15 residues. From germline, CDR1 is SGHRS and CDR2 YFSETQ. V lost 2 bases to trimming and J lost 0 bases, with 9 bases between them. For the CDR3, the DNA is TGCGCCAGCAGCTTCGACAGGAACTCTGGAAACACCATATATTTT. Encoded protein: CASSFDRNSGNTIYF.

The sample holds many counts of this clonotype. The chain combines TRBV5-6 with TRBJ2-2, with D tentatively TRBD1 (5 bases). V was cut by 0 bases and J by 7 bases, with 10 bases left in between. The germline V gene encodes CDR1 SGHDT and CDR2 YYEEEE. The CDR3 sequence is 14 residues long. CDR3: CASSLAGFGGELFF. Here the CDR3 DNA reads TGTGCCAGCAGCTTGGCAGGGTTTGGCGGGGAGCTGTTTTTT.

This clonotype was observed at least ten times. The J gene is TRBJ1-2, the V gene TRBV12-3 or TRBV12-4; 9 nucleotides agree with TRBD1. The CDR3 totals 14 residues. V lost 5 bases to trimming and J lost 5 bases; unmatched junction nucleotides: 6. CDR3 coding DNA: TGTGCCAGCAGTACACAGGGGGCTGTATATGGCTACACCTTC. Translation: CASSTQGAVYGYTF.

This clonotype occurred a few times. The chain carries TRBV5-1 and TRBJ2-5; D ambiguous. Germline V gives CDR1 SGHRS, CDR2 YFSETQ. The ends were cut back, 0 bases at V and 2 bases at J, with 14 bases in the middle. The CDR3 is made up of 16 amino acids. CDR3 sequence (DNA): TGCGCCAGCAGCTTGGCCCCCGGACCGTTACAAGAGACCCAGTACTTC. Translation gives CASSLAPGPLQETQYF.

This clonotype was recorded many times. The genes are TRBV7-2 and TRBJ2-7; 7 nucleotides match TRBD2. CDR1 and CDR2 from the germline V gene are SGHTA and FQGNSA. The CDR3 is 14 residues long. V trimming: 7 bases; J trimming: 1 base; junction bases outside the gene matches: 7. CDR3 bases: TGTGCCAGCACCAATACCGGGGGGTCCTACGAGCAGTACTTC. It translates to CASTNTGGSYEQYF. Using reference TRBV7-2 and TRBJ2-7 for the parts outside the CDR3, the full variable domain is GAGVSQSPSNKVTEKGKDVELRCDPISGHTALYWYRQSLGQGLEFLIYFQGNSAPDKSGLPSDRFSAERTGGSVSTLTIQRTQQEDSAVYLCASTNTGGSYEQYFGPGTRLTVT.

The chain uses TRBV3-1 and TRBJ2-1, with D maybe TRBD2 (6 bases). Trimming stripped 2 bases from V and 2 bases from J, with 31 bases between. CDR3 length equals 22 residues. Germline V CDR1 and CDR2: LGHDT, YNNKEL (reference sequence). The CDR3 loop reads CASSQTAALWGFSGPPYNEQFF. Here the CDR3 DNA reads TGTGCCAGCAGCCAAACGGCTGCGCTTTGGGGTTTTAGCGGTCCTCCCTACAATGAGCAGTTCTTC.

The sample holds a few counts of this clonotype. The genes are TRBV7-9 and TRBJ1-3; D unclear. Germline V gives CDR1 SEHNR, CDR2 FQNEAQ (reference sequence). Between the trimmed V and J ends, which lost 3 bases and 0 bases, there was a span of 12 bases. The CDR3 length is 16 residues. The CDR3 bases are TGTGCCAGCAGCTTTCGGTTACTAGGCTCTGGAAACACCATATATTTT. Amino acids: CASSFRLLGSGNTIYF.

The table lists this clonotype with a few counts. The chain recombines TRBV7-8 with TRBJ2-5; D call uncertain. V was clipped by 5 bases and J by 2 bases, with 18 bases between them. This CDR3 has 16 amino acids. The germline gives CDR1 SGHVS, CDR2 FQNEAQ. This chain's CDR3 is CASSALGWAYQETQYF. CDR3 nucleotide sequence: TGTGCCAGCAGCGCCCTGGGCTGGGCGTATCAAGAGACCCAGTACTTC. The whole variable domain, filled in from reference TRBV7-8 and TRBJ2-5, reads GAGVSQSPRYKVAKRGQDVALRCDPISGHVSLFWYQQALGQGPEFLTYFQNEAQLDKSGLPSDRFFAERPEGSVSTLKIQRTQQEDSAVYLCASSALGWAYQETQYFGPGTRLLVL.

This clonotype was counted at least ten times. The rearrangement links TRBV3-2 to TRBJ2-3; TRBD2, the table's D call, lacks a check against the DNA. TRBV3-2 counts as a pseudogene. The CDR3 consists of 19 residues. The CDR3 here is CASSEFSGQLAGATDTQYF. The CDR3 DNA sequence: TGTGCCAGCAGCGAGTTCTCAGGTCAGCTAGCGGGGGCCACAGATACGCAGTATTTT.

This clonotype was observed at least ten times. The V and J genes are TRBV2 and TRBJ2-1; D gene ambiguous. Trimming took 3 bases from V and 6 from J, leaving 9 bases between them. This CDR3 is 13 amino acids long. Germline V lookup: CDR1 SNHLY, CDR2 FYNNEI. The CDR3: CASSDSPGNEQFF. The CDR3 DNA reads TGTGCCAGCAGTGACAGCCCGGGCAATGAGCAGTTCTTC.

This clonotype appeared a few times. J is TRBJ2-2 and V is TRBV2; D is unresolved. Germline CDR1 reads SNHLY; CDR2 reads FYNNEI. Trimming cost V 6 bases and J 2 bases, with 13 bases left between them. This CDR3 is 15 amino acids long. CDR3 residues: CASRAEGLNTGELFF. In DNA form, the CDR3 reads TGTGCCAGCAGGGCGGAAGGGCTAAACACCGGGGAGCTGTTTTTT. The full variable domain, with the rest looked up from reference TRBV2 and TRBJ2-2, is EPEVTQTPSHQVTQMGQEVILRCVPISNHLYFYWYRQILGQKVEFLVSFYNNEISEKSEIFDDQFSVERPDGSNFTLKIRSTKLEDSAMYFCASRAEGLNTGELFFGEGSRLTVL.

This clonotype was seen at least ten times. The gene calls are TRBV5-1 and TRBJ1-2; TRBD1 agrees at 7 bases. This CDR3 comprises 14 residues. Germline V CDR1 and CDR2: SGHRS, YFSETQ. Trimming took 7 bases from V and 2 from J; bases not matched to a gene: 8. The CDR3 DNA is TGCGCCAGCGGAAGGGACAGCCCCAACTATGGCTACACCTTC. Residues: CASGRDSPNYGYTF.

The chain links TRBV6-1 to TRBJ2-7; TRBD1 matches at 10 bases. The J segment lost 6 bases and the V segment lost 6 bases, leaving 8 bases of the junction unmatched. Germline V gene sequence: CDR1 MNHNS, CDR2 SASEGT. This CDR3 spans 14 amino acids. This chain's CDR3 is CASSRTGGLGEQYF. CDR3 bases: TGTGCCAGCAGCCGGACAGGGGGTTTGGGCGAGCAGTACTTC.

This clonotype was recorded a few times. The chain is built from TRBV5-1 and TRBJ1-1; D possibly corresponds to TRBD1 (5 bases). Deletions cut 5 bases from V and 6 bases from J, with 14 bases between. Germline lookup yields CDR1 SGHRS and CDR2 YFSETQ. The CDR3 consists of 13 residues. CDR3 loop: CASSTELGAEAFF. The CDR3 DNA reads as TGCGCCAGCAGTACCGAATTGGGGGCTGAAGCTTTCTTT.

This clonotype was observed at least ten times. The V call is TRBV12-3 or TRBV12-4, the J call TRBJ1-6, with 9 bases that match TRBD1. This CDR3 has 17 amino acids. The junction had 12 bases not matched to a gene; V was cut back by 6 bases and J by 6 bases. Written as DNA, the CDR3 is TGTGCCAGCAGCCTAATGACAGGGGGAGAATTTAATTCACCCCTCCACTTT. Encoded protein: CASSLMTGGEFNSPLHF.

This clonotype was seen ten or more times. V is TRBV6-5 and J is TRBJ2-6; D is unclear. The CDR3 runs 16 residues. V dropped 2 bases and J dropped 1 base, with 9 bases sitting between them. Germline V gene lookup returns CDR1 MNHEY and CDR2 SVGAGI. In nucleotides, the CDR3 is TGTGCCAGCAGTTACGGGGAAGGGTCTGGGGCCAACGTCCTGACTTTC. Translation gives CASSYGEGSGANVLTF.

This clonotype was seen repeatedly, ten times or more. This chain connects TRBV4-2 to TRBJ2-7; no clear D gene. V shed 3 bases and J shed 11 bases, with 11 bases lying between them. Germline values: CDR1 LGHNA, CDR2 YNFKEQ. This CDR3 is built from 11 residues. DNA of the CDR3: TGTGCCAGCAGCCATTTGCCTTGGGAGTACTTC. Its translation: CASSHLPWEYF.

This clonotype was observed at least ten times. This chain links TRBV20-1 with TRBJ1-5; 8 bases align to TRBD1. This CDR3 contains 12 residues. Germline CDR1 and CDR2: DFQATT and SNEGSKA (reference sequence). The trim removed 6 bases at V and 5 bases at J, leaving 3 bases unmatched. Written as DNA, the CDR3 is TGCAGTGCCACAGGGGGGGATCAGCCCCAGCATTTT. Residues: CSATGGDQPQHF.

This clonotype was observed many times. The V call is TRBV25-1, the J call TRBJ2-3; 9 bases are a match to TRBD2. Germline loops: CDR1 MGHDK, CDR2 SYGVNS. This CDR3 region has 18 residues. The V gene end was trimmed by 1 base and the J gene end by 3 bases; junction bases not matched to a gene: 11. This chain's CDR3 is CASSEWRASGVDTDTQYF. CDR3 in DNA: TGTGCCAGCAGTGAATGGCGGGCTAGCGGGGTGGATACAGATACGCAGTATTTT.

The chain is built from TRBV7-2 and TRBJ2-3; maybe TRBD2 (5 bases). The germline V gene encodes CDR1 SGHTA and CDR2 FQGNSA. CDR3 size: 15 residues. Trimming took off 2 bases at V and 2 bases at J, with 11 bases between the two ends. The CDR3 here is CASSLNPLATDTQYF. The DNA of the CDR3 is TGTGCCAGCAGCTTAAACCCCCTAGCCACAGATACGCAGTATTTT.

This clonotype was counted at least ten times. CDR3 protein: CASSLRDHTYEQYF. For the CDR3, the DNA is TGTGCCAGCAGTTTAAGGGACCACACCTACGAGCAGTACTTC. This sequence joins TRBV27 and TRBJ2-7, with D tentatively TRBD1 or TRBD2 (5 bases each). In germline, CDR1 is MNHEY, CDR2 SMNVEV (reference sequence). This CDR3 contains 14 residues. Trimming removed 2 bases from V and 2 bases from J, with 10 bases in between.

This clonotype has at least ten counts. The V call is TRBV5-1, the J call TRBJ1-2; D is unclear. The V and J ends lost 3 bases and 5 bases respectively, with 5 bases between them. The CDR3 sequence is 11 residues long. Germline V gives CDR1 SGHRS, CDR2 YFSETQ. The CDR3 is CASSSLYGYTF. CDR3 coding DNA: TGCGCCAGCAGCTCGTTGTATGGCTACACCTTC.